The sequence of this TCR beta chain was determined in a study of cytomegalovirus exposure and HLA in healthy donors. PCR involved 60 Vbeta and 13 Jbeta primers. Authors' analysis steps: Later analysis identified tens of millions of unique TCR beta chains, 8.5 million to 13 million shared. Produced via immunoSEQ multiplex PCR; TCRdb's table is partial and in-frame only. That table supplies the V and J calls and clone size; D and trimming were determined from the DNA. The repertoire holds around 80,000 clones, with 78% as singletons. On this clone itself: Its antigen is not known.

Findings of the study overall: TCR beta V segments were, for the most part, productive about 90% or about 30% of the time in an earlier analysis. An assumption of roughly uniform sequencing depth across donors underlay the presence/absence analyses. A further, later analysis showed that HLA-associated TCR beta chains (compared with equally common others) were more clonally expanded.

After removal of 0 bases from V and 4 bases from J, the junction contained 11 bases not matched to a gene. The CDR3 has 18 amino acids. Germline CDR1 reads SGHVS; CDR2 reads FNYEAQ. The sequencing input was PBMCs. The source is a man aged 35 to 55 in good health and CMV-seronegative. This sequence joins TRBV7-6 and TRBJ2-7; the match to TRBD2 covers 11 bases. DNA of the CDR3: TGTGCCAGCAGCTTAGCGGGGGATAGTAGCGGGAGGGTATACGAGCAGTACTTC. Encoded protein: CASSLAGDSSGRVYEQYF.